Below, 10 T cell receptor beta chains from the same sample are listed, as sequenced in a study of blood T cell repertoires in COVID-19. TCRdb keeps only in-frame clones here, not all; method: immunoSEQ multiplex PCR. This table holds a few hundred thousand clones, 65% to 90% found once. The specimen sequenced was peripheral blood. Receptor source: a woman aged 40 to 49 who had recovered from COVID-19.

This clone was detected a few times. CDR3 amino acids: CASSLSGYEQYF. In nucleotides, the CDR3 is TGTGCCAGCAGCTTATCCGGCTACGAGCAGTACTTC. The chain is built from TRBV13 and TRBJ2-7; D is unclear. Trimming removed 2 bases at V and 3 bases at J, with 5 bases between. This CDR3 is 12 amino acids long. The germline V gene has CDR1 PRHDT and CDR2 FYEKMQ (reference sequence).

This chain joins TRBV13 and TRBJ2-1, with 9 bases that match TRBD1. V was pared by 4 bases and J by 6 bases, with 7 bases of the junction left unmatched. Germline V gene lookup returns CDR1 PRHDT and CDR2 FYEKMQ (reference sequence). The CDR3 runs to 15 residues. CDR3 sequence reads: CASSSWDRVGNEQFF. The CDR3 bases are TGTGCCAGCAGCTCATGGGACAGGGTTGGCAATGAGCAGTTCTTC.

The V gene is TRBV28, the J gene TRBJ2-1; the match to TRBD1 covers 7 bases. The V and J ends lost 1 base and 6 bases, in that order; junction bases with no gene match: 6. CDR1 is MDHEN, CDR2 SYDVKM, per germline. The CDR3 runs to 15 residues. The CDR3 coding sequence is TGTGCCAGCAGTTTATTGATGACAGGGTTCAATGAGCAGTTCTTC. This sequence encodes CASSLLMTGFNEQFF.

The chain uses TRBV7-2 and TRBJ2-1; 12 bases line up with TRBD2. This CDR3 is built from 14 residues. Germline CDR1 SGHTA, CDR2 FQGNSA. After removal of 4 bases from V and 5 bases from J, the junction contained 0 bases not matched to a gene. The CDR3 DNA reads TGTGCCAGCAGCTGGACTAGCGGGGACAATGAGCAGTTCTTC. This codes for CASSWTSGDNEQFF.

The rearrangement uses TRBV30 and TRBJ2-7; TRBD1 might be the D (6 bases). This CDR3 comprises 13 residues. V was pared by 0 bases and J by 2 bases, with 8 bases between. Germline CDR1 and CDR2: GTSNPN and SVGIG (reference sequence). CDR3 region: CAWSVGDTYEQYF. The CDR3 bases are TGTGCCTGGAGTGTGGGGGACACCTACGAGCAGTACTTC. Full variable domain (remainder filled in from reference TRBV30 and TRBJ2-7): SQTIHQWPATLVQPVGSPLSLECTVEGTSNPNLYWYRQAAGRGLQLLFYSVGIGQISSEVPQNLSASRPQDRQFILSSKKLLLSDSGFYLCAWSVGDTYEQYFGPGTRLTVT.

This chain joins TRBV19 and TRBJ1-4; D unresolved. Trimming pared 2 bases from V and 4 bases from J, leaving 14 bases between. The CDR3 has 16 amino acids. Looked up from germline, CDR1 is LNHDA and CDR2 is SQIVND (reference sequence). The CDR3 nucleotides are TGTGCCAGTAGTATACTCGGGGAACCTGGTAATGAAAAACTGTTTTTT. It translates to CASSILGEPGNEKLFF.

V is TRBV5-1 and J is TRBJ1-1, with D possibly TRBD1 on 6 matching bases. Trimming took 0 bases from V and 0 from J, leaving 21 bases between them. The V gene's germline CDR1 is SGHRS and CDR2 YFSETQ. The CDR3 length is 19 residues. CDR3 in DNA: TGCGCCAGCAGCTTGGAAGGCCCTGCGGGGGCGATACTGAACACTGAAGCTTTCTTT. It yields the protein CASSLEGPAGAILNTEAFF.

This rearrangement joins TRBV3-1 (or the pseudogene TRBV3-2) to TRBJ2-3; D uncertain. The germline V and J ends were trimmed by 0 bases and 4 bases, with 11 bases remaining between them. CDR3 length equals 15 residues. CDR1 is LGHDT, CDR2 YNNKEL, per germline (reference sequence). The CDR3 sequence: CASSQDLVRADTQYF. The CDR3 DNA is TGTGCCAGCAGCCAAGACCTCGTGCGAGCAGATACGCAGTATTTT.

This chain connects TRBV27 to TRBJ2-5; 7 nucleotides match TRBD2. Trimming cost V 6 bases and J 9 bases; bases outside gene matches: 13. The length of the CDR3 is 14 residues. Germline CDR1 MNHEY, CDR2 SMNVEV (reference sequence). In DNA form, the CDR3 reads TGTGCCAGCAGGGGAGGGACTACCACAAGGGCCCAGTACTTC. The encoded protein is CASRGGTTTRAQYF.

J is TRBJ2-1 and V is TRBV3-1 (or the pseudogene TRBV3-2); D is uncertain. V was cut by 0 bases and J by 5 bases, with 11 bases left in between. Germline V gene sequence: CDR1 LGHDT, CDR2 YNNKEL (reference sequence). CDR3 length: 15 amino acids. CDR3 nucleotides: TGTGCCAGCAGCCAAGATTACGCGCCCCACAATGAGCAGTTCTTC. Translating gives CASSQDYAPHNEQFF.